Sequencing of this T cell receptor beta chain was carried out in a study of cytotoxic CD8 clonotypes in ibrutinib-treated CLL. Study-wide results and limits: Public clonotypes (which were uncommon) either contracted or remained stable on treatment. Sample timing was unmatched between remission and later-progressing patients; lymph nodes unstudied. Baseline levels of clonality went above those of age-matched healthy donors and moved with circulating CD8+ T-cell counts.

Germline V gene lookup returns CDR1 SGHRS and CDR2 YFSETQ. The CDR3 extends over 15 amino acids. V was trimmed by 4 bases and J by 6 bases, leaving 19 bases between them. Points on this clone: Its antigen is still unknown.

The authors obtained approximately 2.1 micrograms of genomic DNA from cryopreserved PBMCs for TCR beta libraries. Measured with immunoSEQ multiplex PCR; TCRdb has only the in-frame clones, and not every one. This sample has about 140,000 clones; about 84% occur once, and the top ten carry 7.5% to 9%. This TCR came from a human donor with chronic lymphocytic leukemia. This chain uses TRBV5-1 with TRBJ1-2; the D gene is possibly TRBD1 (5 bases). The source material was PBMCs, sampled after 36 months of ibrutinib treatment. The chain's CDR3 is CASSLEHGGRDGYTF. In DNA, the CDR3 is TGCGCCAGCAGCCTAGAACACGGGGGACGGGATGGCTACACCTTC.